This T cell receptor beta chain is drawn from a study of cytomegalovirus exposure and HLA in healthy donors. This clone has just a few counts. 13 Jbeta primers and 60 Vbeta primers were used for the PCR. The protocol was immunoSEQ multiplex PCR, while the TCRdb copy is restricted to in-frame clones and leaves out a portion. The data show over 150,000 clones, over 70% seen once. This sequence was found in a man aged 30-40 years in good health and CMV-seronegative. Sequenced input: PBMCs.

The CDR3 nucleotides are TGTGCCAGCGGAATACAGGGTCACACTGAAGCTTTCTTT. It encodes CASGIQGHTEAFF. The genes are TRBV27 and TRBJ1-1, with D tentatively TRBD1 (6 bases). This CDR3 is built from 13 residues. Germline loops: CDR1 MNHEY, CDR2 SMNVEV (reference sequence). Between the trimmed V and J ends, which lost 8 bases and 3 bases, there was a span of 13 bases.